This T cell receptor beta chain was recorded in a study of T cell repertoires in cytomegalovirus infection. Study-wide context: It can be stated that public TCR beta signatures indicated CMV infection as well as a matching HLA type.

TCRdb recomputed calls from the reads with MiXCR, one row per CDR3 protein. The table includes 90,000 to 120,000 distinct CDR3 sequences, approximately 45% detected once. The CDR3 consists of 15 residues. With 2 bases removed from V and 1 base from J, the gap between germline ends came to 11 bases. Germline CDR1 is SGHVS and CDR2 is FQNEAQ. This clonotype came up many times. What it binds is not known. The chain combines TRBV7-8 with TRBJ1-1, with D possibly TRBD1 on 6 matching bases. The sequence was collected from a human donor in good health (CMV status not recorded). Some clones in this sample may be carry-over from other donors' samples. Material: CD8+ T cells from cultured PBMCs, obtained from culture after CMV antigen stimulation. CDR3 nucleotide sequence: TGTGCCAGCAGCTTACACGGGGGCTCGAACACTGAAGCTTTCTTT. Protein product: CASSLHGGSNTEAFF.